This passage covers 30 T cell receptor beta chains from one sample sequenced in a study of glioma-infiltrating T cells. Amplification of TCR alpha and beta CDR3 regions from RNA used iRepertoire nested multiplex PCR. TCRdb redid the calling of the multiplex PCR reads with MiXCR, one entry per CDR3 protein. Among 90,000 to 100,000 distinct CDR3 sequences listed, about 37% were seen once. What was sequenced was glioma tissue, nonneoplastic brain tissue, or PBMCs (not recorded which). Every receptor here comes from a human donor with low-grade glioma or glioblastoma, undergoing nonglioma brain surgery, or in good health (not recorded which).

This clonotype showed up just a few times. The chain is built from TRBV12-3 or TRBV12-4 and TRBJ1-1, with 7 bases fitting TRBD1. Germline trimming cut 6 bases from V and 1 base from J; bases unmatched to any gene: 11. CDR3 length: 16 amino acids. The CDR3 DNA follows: TGTGCCAGCAGCTACAGGGGCTTTGGGAGGAACACTGAAGCTTTCTTT. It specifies CASSYRGFGRNTEAFF.

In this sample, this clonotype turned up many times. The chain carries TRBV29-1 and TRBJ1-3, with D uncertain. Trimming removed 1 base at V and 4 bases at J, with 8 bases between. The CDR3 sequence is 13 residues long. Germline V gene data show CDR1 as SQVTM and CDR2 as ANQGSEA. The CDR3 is CSVEGAGGNTIYF. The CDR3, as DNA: TGCAGCGTTGAAGGGGCGGGAGGAAACACCATATATTTT.

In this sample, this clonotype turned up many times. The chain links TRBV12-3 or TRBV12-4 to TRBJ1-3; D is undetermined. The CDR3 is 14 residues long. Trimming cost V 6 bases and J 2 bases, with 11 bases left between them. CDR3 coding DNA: TGTGCCAGCAGCCCCACGAGGGCTGGAAACACCATATATTTT. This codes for CASSPTRAGNTIYF.

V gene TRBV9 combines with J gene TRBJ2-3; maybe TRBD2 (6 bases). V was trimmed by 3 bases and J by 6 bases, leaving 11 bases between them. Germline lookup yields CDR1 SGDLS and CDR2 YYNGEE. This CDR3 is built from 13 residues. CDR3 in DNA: TGTGCCAGCAGCGGAGGGGCGGGGGATACGCAGTATTTT. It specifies CASSGGAGDTQYF.

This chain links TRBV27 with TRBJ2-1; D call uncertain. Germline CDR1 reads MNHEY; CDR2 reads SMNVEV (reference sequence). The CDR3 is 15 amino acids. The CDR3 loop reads CVSTPRISSYNEQFF. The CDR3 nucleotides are TGTGTTAGCACTCCACGAATCAGCTCCTACAATGAGCAGTTCTTC.

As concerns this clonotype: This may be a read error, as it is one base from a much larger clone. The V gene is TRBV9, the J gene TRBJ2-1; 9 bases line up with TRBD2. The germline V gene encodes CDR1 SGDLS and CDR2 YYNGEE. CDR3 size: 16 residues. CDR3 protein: CASSVDGGRASNEQLF. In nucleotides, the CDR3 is TGTGCCAGCAGCGTAGACGGCGGGAGGGCCAGCAATGAGCAGCTCTTC.

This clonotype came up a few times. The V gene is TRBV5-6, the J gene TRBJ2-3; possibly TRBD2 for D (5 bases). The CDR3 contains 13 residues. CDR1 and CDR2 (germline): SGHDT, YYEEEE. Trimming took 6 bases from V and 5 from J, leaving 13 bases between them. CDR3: CASIGLQRDTQYF. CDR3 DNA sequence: TGTGCCAGCATCGGACTCCAACGAGATACGCAGTATTTT.

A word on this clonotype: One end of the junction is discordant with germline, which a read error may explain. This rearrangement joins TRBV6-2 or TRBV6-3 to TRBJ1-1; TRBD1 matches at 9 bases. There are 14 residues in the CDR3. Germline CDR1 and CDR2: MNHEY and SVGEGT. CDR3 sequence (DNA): TGTCCCAGCAGTGCTCGGACAGGGGACACTGAAGCTCTCTTT. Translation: CPSSARTGDTEALF.

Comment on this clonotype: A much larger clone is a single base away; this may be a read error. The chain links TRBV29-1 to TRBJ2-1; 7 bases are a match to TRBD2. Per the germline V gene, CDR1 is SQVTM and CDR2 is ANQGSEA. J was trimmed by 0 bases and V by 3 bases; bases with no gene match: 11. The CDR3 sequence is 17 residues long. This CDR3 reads CSVEGGVEASSYNEQFF. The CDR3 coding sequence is TGCAGCGTTGAGGGGGGGGTCGAAGCTTCCTCCTACAATGAGCAGTTCTTC.

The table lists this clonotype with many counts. CDR3 sequence: CSAKQGAQNYGYTF. CDR3 nucleotides: TGCAGTGCTAAACAGGGGGCACAAAACTATGGCTACACCTTC. The chain joins TRBV20-1 to TRBJ1-2, with TRBD1 matching 9 bases. From germline, CDR1 is DFQATT and CDR2 SNEGSKA (reference sequence). This CDR3 comprises 14 residues. Trimming at V came to 4 bases and at J to 2 bases, leaving 5 bases not matched to a gene.

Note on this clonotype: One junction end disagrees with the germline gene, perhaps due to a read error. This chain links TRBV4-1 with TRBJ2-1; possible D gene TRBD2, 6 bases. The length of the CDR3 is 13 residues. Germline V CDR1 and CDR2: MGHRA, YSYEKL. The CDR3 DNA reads TGCGCCAGCAGCCAAGAGGGAGGATACAATGAGCAGTTC. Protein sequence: CASSQEGGYNEQF.

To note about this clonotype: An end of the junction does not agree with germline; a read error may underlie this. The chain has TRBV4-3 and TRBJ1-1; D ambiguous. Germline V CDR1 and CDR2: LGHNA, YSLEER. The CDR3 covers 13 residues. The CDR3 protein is CASSQEAEGEAFF. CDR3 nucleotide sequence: TGCGCAAGCAGCCAAGAAGCGGAGGGTGAAGCTTTCTTT.

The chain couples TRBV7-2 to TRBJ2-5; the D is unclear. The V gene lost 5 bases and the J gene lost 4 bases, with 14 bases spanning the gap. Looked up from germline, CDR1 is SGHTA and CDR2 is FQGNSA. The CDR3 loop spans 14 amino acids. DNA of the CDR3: TGTGCCAGCAGCCCCCGCCACAGCACAGAGACCCAGTACTTC. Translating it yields CASSPRHSTETQYF. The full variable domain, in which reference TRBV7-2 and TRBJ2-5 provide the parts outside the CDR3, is GAGVSQSPSNKVTEKGKDVELRCDPISGHTALYWYRQSLGQGLEFLIYFQGNSAPDKSGLPSDRFSAERTGGSVSTLTIQRTQQEDSAVYLCASSPRHSTETQYFGPGTRLLVL.

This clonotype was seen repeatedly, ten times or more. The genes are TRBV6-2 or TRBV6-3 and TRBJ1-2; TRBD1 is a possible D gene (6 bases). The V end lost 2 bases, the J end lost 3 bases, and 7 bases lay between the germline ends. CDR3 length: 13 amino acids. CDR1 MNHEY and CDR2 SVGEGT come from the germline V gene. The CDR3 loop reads CASSYAGDYGYTF. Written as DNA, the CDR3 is TGTGCCAGCAGTTACGCAGGGGACTATGGCTACACCTTC.

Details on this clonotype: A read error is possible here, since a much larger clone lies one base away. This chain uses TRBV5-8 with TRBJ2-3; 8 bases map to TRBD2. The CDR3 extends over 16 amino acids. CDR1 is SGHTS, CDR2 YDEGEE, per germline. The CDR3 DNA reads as TGTGCCAGCAGCTTGGGGCTAGCGGGTAGCACAGATACGAAGTATTTT. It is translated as CASSLGLAGSTDTKYF.

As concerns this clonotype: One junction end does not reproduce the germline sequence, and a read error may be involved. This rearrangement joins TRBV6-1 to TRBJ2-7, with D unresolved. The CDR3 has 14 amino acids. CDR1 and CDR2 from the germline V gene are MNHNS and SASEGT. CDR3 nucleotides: TGTGCCAGCACCCCCGTAAACGTCCTAGATGAGCAGTACTTT. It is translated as CASTPVNVLDEQYF.

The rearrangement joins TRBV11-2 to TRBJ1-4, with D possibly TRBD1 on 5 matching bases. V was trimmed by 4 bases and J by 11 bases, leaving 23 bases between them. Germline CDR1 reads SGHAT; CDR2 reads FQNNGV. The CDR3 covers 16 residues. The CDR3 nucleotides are TGTGCCAGCAGCTCCCGTCCTGACAGTTCGGTGGGGAAACTGTTTTTT. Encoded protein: CASSSRPDSSVGKLFF.

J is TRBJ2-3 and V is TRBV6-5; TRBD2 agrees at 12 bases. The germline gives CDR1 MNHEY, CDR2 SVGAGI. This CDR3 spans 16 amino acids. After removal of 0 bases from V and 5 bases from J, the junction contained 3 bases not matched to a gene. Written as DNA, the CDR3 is TGTGCCAGCAGTTACTCTTCTAGCGGGGGGGGAGATACGCAGTATTTT. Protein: CASSYSSSGGGDTQYF.

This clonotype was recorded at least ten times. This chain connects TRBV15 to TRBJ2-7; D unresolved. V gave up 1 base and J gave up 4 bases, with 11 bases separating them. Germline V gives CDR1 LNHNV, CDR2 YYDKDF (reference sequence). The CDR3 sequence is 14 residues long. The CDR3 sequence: CATSRVVFEYEQYF. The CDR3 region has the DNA TGTGCCACCAGCAGAGTGGTGTTTGAATACGAGCAGTACTTC.

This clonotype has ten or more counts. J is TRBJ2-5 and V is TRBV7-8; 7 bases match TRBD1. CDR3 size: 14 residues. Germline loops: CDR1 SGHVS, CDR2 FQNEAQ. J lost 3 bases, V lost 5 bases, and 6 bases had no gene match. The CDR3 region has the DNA TGTGCCAGCAGCCTGGGGACAGCCAAAGAGACCCAGTACTTC. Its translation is CASSLGTAKETQYF.

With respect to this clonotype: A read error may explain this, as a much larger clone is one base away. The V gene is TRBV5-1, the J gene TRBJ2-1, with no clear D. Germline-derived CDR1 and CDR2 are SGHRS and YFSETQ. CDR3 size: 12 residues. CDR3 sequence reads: CTSSLDGNEQFF. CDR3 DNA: TGCACCAGCAGCTTGGACGGTAATGAGCAGTTCTTC.

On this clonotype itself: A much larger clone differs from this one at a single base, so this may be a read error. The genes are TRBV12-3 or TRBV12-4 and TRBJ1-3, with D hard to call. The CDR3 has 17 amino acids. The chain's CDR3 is CASSSSPTFRAGNNIYF. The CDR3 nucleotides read TGTGCCAGCAGTTCTTCCCCGACATTCAGAGCGGGAAACAACATATATTTT.

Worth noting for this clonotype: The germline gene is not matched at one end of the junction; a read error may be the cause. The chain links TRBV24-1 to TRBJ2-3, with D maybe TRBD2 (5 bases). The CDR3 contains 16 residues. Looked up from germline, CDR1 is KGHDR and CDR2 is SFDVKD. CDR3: CATSDPSGIDRDTRYF. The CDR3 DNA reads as TGTGCCACCAGTGACCCTTCCGGGATAGACCGGGATACGCGGTATTTT.

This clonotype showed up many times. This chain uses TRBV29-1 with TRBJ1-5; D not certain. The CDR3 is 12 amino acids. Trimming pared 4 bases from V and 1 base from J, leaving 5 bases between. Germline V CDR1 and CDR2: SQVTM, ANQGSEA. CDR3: CSVGGSNQPQHF. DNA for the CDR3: TGCAGCGTTGGAGGCAGCAATCAGCCCCAGCATTTT.

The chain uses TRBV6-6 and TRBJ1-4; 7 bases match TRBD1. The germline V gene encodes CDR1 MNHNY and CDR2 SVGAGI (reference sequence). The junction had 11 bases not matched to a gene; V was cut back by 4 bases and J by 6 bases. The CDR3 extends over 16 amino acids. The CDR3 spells CASSWDSQRLDEKLFF. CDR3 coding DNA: TGTGCCAGCAGTTGGGACAGTCAGCGACTGGATGAAAAACTGTTTTTT.

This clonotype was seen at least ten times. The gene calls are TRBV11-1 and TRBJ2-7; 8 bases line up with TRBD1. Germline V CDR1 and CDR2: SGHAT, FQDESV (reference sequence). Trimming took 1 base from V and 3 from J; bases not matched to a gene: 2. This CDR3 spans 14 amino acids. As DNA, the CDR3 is TGTGCCAGCAGCTTAGTTACAGGGGGCTACGAGCAGTACTTC. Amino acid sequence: CASSLVTGGYEQYF.

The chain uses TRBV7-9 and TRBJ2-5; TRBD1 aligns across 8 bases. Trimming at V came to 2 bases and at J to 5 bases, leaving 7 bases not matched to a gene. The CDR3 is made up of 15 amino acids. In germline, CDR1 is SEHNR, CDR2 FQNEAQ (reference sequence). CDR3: CASSLRGQAPETQYF. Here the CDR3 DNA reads TGTGCCAGCAGCTTAAGGGGACAGGCTCCGGAGACCCAGTACTTC.

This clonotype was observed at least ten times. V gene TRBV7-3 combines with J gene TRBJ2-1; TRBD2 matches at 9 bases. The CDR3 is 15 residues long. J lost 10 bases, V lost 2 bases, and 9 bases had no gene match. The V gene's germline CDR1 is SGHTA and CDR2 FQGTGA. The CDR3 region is CASSLVAGDSVEQFF. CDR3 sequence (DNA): TGTGCCAGCAGCTTAGTAGCGGGGGACTCGGTCGAGCAGTTCTTC.

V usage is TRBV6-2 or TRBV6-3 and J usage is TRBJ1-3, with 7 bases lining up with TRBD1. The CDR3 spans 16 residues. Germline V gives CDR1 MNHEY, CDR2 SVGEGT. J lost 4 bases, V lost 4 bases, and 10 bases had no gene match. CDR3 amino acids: CASSFLTGVAGNTIYF. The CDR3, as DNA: TGTGCCAGCAGTTTCCTAACAGGGGTAGCCGGAAACACCATATATTTT.

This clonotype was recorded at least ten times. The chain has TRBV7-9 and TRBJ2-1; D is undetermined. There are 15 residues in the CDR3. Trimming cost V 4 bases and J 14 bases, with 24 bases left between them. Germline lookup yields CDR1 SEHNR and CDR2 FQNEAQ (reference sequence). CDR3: CASSSLASLWLEEFF. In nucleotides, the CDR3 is TGTGCCAGCAGCTCACTTGCCTCCCTGTGGTTAGAGGAGTTCTTC.